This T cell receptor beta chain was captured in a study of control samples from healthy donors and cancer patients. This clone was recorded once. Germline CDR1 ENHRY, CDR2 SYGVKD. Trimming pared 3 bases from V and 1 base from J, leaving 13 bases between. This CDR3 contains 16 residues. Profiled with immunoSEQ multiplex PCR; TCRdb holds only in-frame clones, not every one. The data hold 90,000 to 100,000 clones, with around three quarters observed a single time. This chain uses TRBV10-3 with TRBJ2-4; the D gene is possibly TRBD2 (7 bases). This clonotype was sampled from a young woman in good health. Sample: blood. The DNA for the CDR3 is TGTGCCATCAGTGACCCCGGGGGGCACGCCAAAAACATTCAGTACTTC. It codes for CAISDPGGHAKNIQYF.